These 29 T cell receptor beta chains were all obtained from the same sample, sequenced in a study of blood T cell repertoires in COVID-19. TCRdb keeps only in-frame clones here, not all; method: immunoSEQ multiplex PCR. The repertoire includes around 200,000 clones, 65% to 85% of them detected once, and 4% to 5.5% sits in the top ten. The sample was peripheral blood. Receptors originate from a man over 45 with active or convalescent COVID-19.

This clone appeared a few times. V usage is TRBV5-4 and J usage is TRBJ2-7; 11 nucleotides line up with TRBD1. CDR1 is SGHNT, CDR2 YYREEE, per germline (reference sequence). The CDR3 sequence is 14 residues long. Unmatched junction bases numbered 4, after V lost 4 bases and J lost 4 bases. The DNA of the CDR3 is TGTGCCAGCAGCCGGACAGGGGGCTTATACGAGCAGTACTTC. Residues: CASSRTGGLYEQYF.

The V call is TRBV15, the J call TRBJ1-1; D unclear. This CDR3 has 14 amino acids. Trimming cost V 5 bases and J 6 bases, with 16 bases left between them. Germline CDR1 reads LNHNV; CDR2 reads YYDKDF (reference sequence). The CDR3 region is CATSFPGPNPEAFF. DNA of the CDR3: TGTGCCACCAGCTTCCCGGGTCCCAACCCTGAAGCTTTCTTT.

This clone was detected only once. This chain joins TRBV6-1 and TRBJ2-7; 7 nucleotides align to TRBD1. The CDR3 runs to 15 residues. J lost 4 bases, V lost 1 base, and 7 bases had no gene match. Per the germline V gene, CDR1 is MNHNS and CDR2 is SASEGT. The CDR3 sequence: CASSEEEDRYYEQYF. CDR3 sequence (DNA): TGTGCCAGCAGTGAAGAGGAGGACAGGTATTACGAGCAGTACTTC.

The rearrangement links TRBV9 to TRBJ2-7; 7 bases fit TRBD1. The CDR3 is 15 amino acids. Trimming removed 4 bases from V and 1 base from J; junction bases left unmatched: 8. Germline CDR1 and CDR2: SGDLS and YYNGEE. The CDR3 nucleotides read TGTGCCAGCAGCCTCGGGCCGGGACAGTCCTACGAGCAGTACTTC. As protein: CASSLGPGQSYEQYF.

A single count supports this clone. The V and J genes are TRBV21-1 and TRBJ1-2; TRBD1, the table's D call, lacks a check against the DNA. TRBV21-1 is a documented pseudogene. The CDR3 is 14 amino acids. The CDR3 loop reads CASSGTGLNYGYTF. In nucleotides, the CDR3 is TGTGCCAGCAGCGGGACAGGGCTTAACTATGGCTACACCTTC.

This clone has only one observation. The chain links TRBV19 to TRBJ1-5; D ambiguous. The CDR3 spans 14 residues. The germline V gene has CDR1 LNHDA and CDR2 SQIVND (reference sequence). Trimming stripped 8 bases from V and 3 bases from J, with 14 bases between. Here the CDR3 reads CASGLRVSNQPQHF. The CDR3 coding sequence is TGTGCCAGTGGACTCCGGGTATCCAATCAGCCCCAGCATTTT.

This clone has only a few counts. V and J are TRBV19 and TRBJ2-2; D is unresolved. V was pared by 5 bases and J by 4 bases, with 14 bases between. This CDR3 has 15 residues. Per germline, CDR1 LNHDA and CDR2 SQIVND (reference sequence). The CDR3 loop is CASSRYSGSTGELFF. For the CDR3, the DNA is TGTGCCAGTAGTCGGTACTCCGGTAGCACCGGGGAGCTGTTTTTT.

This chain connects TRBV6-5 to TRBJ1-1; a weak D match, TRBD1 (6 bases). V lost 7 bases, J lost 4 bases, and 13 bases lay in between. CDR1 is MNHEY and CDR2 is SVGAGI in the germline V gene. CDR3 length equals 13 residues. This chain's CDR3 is CASTRGRATEAFF. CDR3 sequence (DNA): TGTGCCAGCACCAGGGGACGGGCCACTGAAGCTTTCTTT.

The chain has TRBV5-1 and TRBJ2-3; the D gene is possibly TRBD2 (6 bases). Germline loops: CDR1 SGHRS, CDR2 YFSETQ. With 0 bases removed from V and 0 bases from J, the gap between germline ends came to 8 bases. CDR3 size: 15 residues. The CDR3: CASSLVGGSTDTQYF. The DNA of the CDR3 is TGCGCCAGCAGCTTGGTTGGGGGGAGCACAGATACGCAGTATTTT.

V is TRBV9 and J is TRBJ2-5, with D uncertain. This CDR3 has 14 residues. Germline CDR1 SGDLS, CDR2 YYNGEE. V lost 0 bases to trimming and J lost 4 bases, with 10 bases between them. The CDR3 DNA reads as TGTGCCAGCAGCGTAGGACCGTCGGGAGAGACCCAGTACTTC. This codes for CASSVGPSGETQYF.

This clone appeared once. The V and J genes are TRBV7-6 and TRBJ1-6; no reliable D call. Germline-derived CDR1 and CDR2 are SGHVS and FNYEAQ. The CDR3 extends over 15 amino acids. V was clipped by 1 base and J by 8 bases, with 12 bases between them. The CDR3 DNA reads TGTGCCAGCAGCTTAGGGGAGGGAAGGGATTCACCCCTCCACTTT. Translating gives CASSLGEGRDSPLHF.

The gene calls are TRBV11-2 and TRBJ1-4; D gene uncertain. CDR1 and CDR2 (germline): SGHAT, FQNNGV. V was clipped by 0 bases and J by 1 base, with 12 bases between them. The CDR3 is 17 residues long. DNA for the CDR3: TGTGCCAGCAGCTTAGATCGTGGTCCAGGAACTAATGAAAAACTGTTTTTT. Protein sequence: CASSLDRGPGTNEKLFF.

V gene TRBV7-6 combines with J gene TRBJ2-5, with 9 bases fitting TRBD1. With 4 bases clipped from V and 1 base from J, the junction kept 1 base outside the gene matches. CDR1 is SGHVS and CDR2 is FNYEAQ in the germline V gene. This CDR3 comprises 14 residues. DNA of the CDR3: TGTGCCAGCAGCTGGGGACAGGGCCAAGAGACCCAGTACTTC. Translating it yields CASSWGQGQETQYF. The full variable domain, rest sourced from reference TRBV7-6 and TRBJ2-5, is GAGVSQSPRYKVTKRGQDVALRCDPISGHVSLYWYRQALGQGPEFLTYFNYEAQQDKSGLPNDRFSAERPEGSISTLTIQRTEQRDSAMYRCASSWGQGQETQYFGPGTRLLVL.

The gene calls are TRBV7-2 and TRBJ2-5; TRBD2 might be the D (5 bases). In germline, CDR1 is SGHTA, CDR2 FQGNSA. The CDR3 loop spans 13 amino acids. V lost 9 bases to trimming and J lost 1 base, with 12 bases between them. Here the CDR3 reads CASGLAGQETQYF. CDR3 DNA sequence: TGTGCCAGTGGGCTGGCGGGCCAAGAGACCCAGTACTTC.

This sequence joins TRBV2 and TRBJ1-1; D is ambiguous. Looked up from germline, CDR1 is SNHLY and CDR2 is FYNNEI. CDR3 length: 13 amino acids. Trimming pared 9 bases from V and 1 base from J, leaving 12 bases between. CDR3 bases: TGTGCCAGAGCCCTCCGAAGGAACACTGAAGCTTTCTTT. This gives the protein CARALRRNTEAFF.

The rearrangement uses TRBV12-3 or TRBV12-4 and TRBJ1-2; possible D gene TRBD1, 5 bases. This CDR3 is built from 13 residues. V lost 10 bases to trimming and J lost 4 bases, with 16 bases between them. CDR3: CAIPLPRAYGYTF. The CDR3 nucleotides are TGTGCCATCCCGCTCCCCAGGGCCTATGGCTACACCTTC.

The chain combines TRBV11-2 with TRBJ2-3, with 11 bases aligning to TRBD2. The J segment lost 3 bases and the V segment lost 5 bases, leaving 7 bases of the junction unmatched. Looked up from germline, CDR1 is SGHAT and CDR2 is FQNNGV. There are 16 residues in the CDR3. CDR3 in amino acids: CASSPLTSGGTDTQYF. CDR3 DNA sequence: TGTGCCAGCAGCCCCCTCACTAGCGGGGGTACAGATACGCAGTATTTT.

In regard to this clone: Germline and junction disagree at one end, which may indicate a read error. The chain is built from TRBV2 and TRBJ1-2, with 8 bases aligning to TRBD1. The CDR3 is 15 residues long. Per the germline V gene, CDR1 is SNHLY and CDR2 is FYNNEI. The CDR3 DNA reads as TGTGCCAGCAGGGAAGGACAGGGCTTTCAGTATGGCTACACCTTC. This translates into CASREGQGFQYGYTF. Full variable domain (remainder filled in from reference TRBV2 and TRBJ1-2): EPEVTQTPSHQVTQMGQEVILRCVPISNHLYFYWYRQILGQKVEFLVSFYNNEISEKSEIFDDQFSVERPDGSNFTLKIRSTKLEDSAMYFCASREGQGFQYGYTFGSGTRLTVV.

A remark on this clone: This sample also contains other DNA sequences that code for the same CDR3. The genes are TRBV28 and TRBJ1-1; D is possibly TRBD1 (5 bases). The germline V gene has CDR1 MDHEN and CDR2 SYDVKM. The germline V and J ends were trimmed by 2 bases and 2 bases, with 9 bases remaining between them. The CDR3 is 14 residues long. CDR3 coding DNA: TGTGCCAGCAGTTTACAGGGCCTAAACACTGAAGCTTTCTTT. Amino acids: CASSLQGLNTEAFF.

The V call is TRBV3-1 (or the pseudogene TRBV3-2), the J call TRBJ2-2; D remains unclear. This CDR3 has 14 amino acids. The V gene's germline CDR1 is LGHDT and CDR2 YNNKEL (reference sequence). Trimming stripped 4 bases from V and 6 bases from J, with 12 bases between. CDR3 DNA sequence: TGTGCCAGCAGCCCCTTCTTGAGTTCCGGGGAGCTGTTTTTT. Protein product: CASSPFLSSGELFF.

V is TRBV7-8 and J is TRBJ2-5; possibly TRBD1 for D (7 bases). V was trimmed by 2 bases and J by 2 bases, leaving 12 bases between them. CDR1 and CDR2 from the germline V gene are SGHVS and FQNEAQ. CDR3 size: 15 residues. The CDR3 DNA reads TGTGCCAGCAGCTTATTGCAGGGGGGACAAGAGACCCAGTACTTC. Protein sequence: CASSLLQGGQETQYF.

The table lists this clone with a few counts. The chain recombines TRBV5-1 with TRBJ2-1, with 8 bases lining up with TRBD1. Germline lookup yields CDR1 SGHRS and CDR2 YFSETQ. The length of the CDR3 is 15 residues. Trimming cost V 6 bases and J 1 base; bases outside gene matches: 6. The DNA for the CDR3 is TGCGCCAGCACCAAACAGGGGGTGTCCTACAATGAGCAGTTCTTC. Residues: CASTKQGVSYNEQFF.

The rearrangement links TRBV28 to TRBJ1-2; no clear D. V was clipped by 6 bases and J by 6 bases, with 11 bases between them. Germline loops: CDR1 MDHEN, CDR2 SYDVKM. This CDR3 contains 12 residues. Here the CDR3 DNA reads TGTGCCAGCAGCCTCGGACTTCATGGCTACACCTTC. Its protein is CASSLGLHGYTF.

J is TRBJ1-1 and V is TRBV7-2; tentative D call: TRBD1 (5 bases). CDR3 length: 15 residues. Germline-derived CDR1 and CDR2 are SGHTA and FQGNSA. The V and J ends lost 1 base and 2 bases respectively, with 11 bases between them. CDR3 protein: CASSLVKGLNTEAFF. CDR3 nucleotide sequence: TGTGCCAGCAGCTTAGTGAAGGGACTTAACACTGAAGCTTTCTTT.

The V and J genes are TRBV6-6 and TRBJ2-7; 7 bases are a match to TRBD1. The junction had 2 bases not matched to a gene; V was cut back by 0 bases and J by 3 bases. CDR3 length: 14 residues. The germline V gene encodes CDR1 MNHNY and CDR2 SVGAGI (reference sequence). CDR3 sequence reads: CASSYSSGGYEQYF. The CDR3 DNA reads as TGTGCCAGCAGTTACTCGTCAGGGGGCTACGAGCAGTACTTC.

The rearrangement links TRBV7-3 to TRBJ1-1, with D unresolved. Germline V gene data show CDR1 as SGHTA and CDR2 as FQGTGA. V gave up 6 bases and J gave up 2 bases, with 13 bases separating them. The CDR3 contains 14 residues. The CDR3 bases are TGTGCCAGCAGTGCTGCGGGCGCTAACACTGAAGCTTTCTTT. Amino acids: CASSAAGANTEAFF.

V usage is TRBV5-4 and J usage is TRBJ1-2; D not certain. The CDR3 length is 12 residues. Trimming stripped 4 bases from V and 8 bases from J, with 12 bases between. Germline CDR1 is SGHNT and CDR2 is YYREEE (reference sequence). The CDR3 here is CASSQSGLGYTF. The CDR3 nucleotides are TGTGCCAGCAGCCAATCCGGGTTGGGCTACACCTTC. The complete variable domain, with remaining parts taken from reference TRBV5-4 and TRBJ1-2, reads ETGVTQSPTHLIKTRGQQVTLRCSSQSGHNTVSWYQQALGQGPQFIFQYYREEENGRGNFPPRFSGLQFPNYSSELNVNALELDDSALYLCASSQSGLGYTFGSGTRLTVV.

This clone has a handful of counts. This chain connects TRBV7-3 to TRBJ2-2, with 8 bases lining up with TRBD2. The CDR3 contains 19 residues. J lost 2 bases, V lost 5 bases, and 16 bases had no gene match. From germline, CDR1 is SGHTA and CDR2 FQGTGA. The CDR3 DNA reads TGTGCCAGCAGCCCCCGCCCGGGGAGCGGGGGATCTAACACCGGGGAGCTGTTTTTT. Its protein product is CASSPRPGSGGSNTGELFF.

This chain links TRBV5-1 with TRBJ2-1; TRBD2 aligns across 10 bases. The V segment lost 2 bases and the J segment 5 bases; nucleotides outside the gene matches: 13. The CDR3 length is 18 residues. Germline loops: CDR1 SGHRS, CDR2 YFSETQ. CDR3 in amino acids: CASSLGLAGAQGNNEQFF. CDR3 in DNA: TGCGCCAGCAGCTTAGGTCTAGCGGGGGCCCAGGGGAACAATGAGCAGTTCTTC.